This TCR beta chain was identified during a study of T cell clonality in common variable immunodeficiency (dated by TCRdb to the mid-2010s). The paper's findings and limits, for the study overall: Although equal DNA input was used, an average of about 85,000 unique sequences per sample was obtained for controls, compared with approximately 30,000 for CVID samples. Fewer deletions and N-nucleotide insertions were reportedly observed in CVID TCRbeta sequences, and highly modified clones with 13 or more V deletions were reportedly absent from CVID TCRbeta sequences. Correlations between repertoire features and clinical complications were limited by patient heterogeneity within the CVID cohort. CVID subjects shared fewer TCRbeta clones with each other than healthy controls did (p < 0.0001). It was noted by the authors that sequencing of the repertoires of T cell subpopulations would be needed to clarify the cause of the increased clonality in CVID. Compared with healthy controls, CVID subjects showed increased TCRbeta clonality (t-test p = 0.018), a feature most characteristic of about a third of subjects.

For this chain, trimming is 2 bases at the V end and 4 bases at the J end, and the number of junction bases without a gene match is 2. The germline V gene sets CDR1 to SNHLY and CDR2 to FYNNEI. The CDR3 measures 15 amino acids from cysteine to phenylalanine. Shown are 36 bases from within the CDR3, in frame from base 1. For sequencing input, CVID and control samples contributed equivalent amounts of genomic DNA. For every sample, a 60 bp segment covering the rearranged TCRbeta CDR3 region was amplified and then sequenced. The immunoSEQ assay, a bias-corrected multiplex PCR with high-throughput sequencing, was employed for TCRbeta amplification. For the original study's pipeline: Each unique nucleotide sequence was treated as a clone and annotated with V, D and J genes, copy number and frequency. Sequences were labeled productive if in frame, and non-productive if out of frame or containing stop codons. As previously described, Shannon's entropy was used to calculate clonality. The predicted amino acid sequences of productive clones were used to derive mean CDR3 Kyte-Doolittle hydropathy. Hierarchical clustering of scaled V gene usage was performed with the R hclust function using Manhattan distance and complete linkage. Clone sharing by CDR3 amino acid sequence was assessed by resampling 12 repertoires per group over 100 rounds. The repertoires were searched for over 55 published EBV-specific and fewer than 250 published CMV-specific TCRbeta sequences. A couple of CVID samples yielding fewer than 10,000 sequences were excluded from analysis, leaving approximately 46 CVID repertoires. TCRdb provides this immuneACCESS table in a form limited to in-frame rearrangements. Some clones are lacking; in checked studies, under half of them reflect an unresolved V gene, and why the rest are absent is not known. V and J calls and clone size come straight from that table; D and trimming were deduced from the DNA. For this sample, 55,000 or so clones appear and none is a singleton. Approximately 5.5% of the sample lies in the top ten.

Ten or more counts support this clone. It has no known antigen specificity. Read coverage stops 3 residues before the CDR3 terminus; the germline J gene supplies the remainder. Predominantly Caucasian heritage was noted among both the CVID patients and the healthy controls. From each donor, about 4.5 to 9 ml of heparinized peripheral whole blood was collected. Genomic DNA from adults with common variable immune deficiency (CVID) and from healthy adult controls was the source for sequencing TCRbeta CDR3 repertoires. A total of some 22 healthy adult volunteers (approximately 12 female and 10 or so male; age range roughly 20 to 66 years, mean age approximately 35) were included in the control group. Diluted blood was density-centrifuged over Hypaque 1077 or Ficoll-Paque to isolate peripheral blood mononuclear cells. Genomic DNA was extracted from unsorted mononuclear cells by Qiagen column purification or by a centrifugation-based method.

The chain is made from TRBV2 and TRBJ2-1, and 10 bases in between align with TRBD2. Specimen: peripheral blood mononuclear cells. This receptor was taken from a person aged 18 to 75 in good health. CDR3 bases read: TGTGCCAGCAGTGAACTAGCGGGAGCGTACAATGAG. Its translation reads: CASSELAGAYNE. The entire CDR3 protein is CASSELAGAYNEQFF.